This entry is about one T cell receptor beta chain. Its antigen remains unknown. Unique molecular identifiers were used to barcode this TCRbeta library. Each CDR3 protein gets one entry after TCRdb re-called the PCR reads with MiXCR. The sample carries about a million distinct CDR3 sequences, roughly 29% recorded once. The sample belongs to a study of T-cell reconstitution after alpha-beta-depleted transplantation in children. Regarding the study as a whole: Fresh T-cell production supplied most of the T-cell counts and diversity seen one year after transplant. Day-60 TCRbeta diversity that was high in some patients was derived from surviving recipient T cells and thymic progenitors. Several hundred rapidly expanded clones from non-depleted graft cells reportedly supplied alpha-beta T cells about two months post-transplant.

The CDR3 contains 15 residues. J gave up 1 base and V 6 bases, and 1 base lay outside the gene matches. This clonotype was obtained from a boy less than two years old who had a stem cell transplant for SCID, so the T cells may come from the graft donor. The chain recombines TRBV12-3 or TRBV12-4 with TRBJ2-7, with 15 bases fitting TRBD2. This material consisted of PBMCs, mostly from graft donor cells, taken 360 days after TCRalphabeta/CD19-depleted stem cell transplant. CDR3 residues: CASRGTSGGSYEQYF. CDR3 DNA sequence: TGTGCCAGCAGGGGGACTAGCGGGGGGTCCTACGAGCAGTACTTC.